This T cell receptor (beta chain) was recovered during a study of cytomegalovirus exposure and HLA in healthy donors. Broader study findings: Earlier analysis yielded a pattern in which most TCR beta V segments were productive about 87% or about 30% of the time. Association with HLA alleles at 0.05 false discovery rate was found for roughly 17,000 TCR beta sequences in a later analysis. A later analysis revealed that TCR association rates differed between HLA loci, peaking at DRB1 and bottoming out at HLA-C.

With respect to this clone: Its antigen remains unidentified.

The CDR3 is 16 residues long. Germline V gene data show CDR1 as LNHDA and CDR2 as SQIVND (reference sequence). Trimming removed 5 bases at V and 1 base at J, with 17 bases between. PCR was performed using 60 Vbeta and 13 Jbeta primers. Sequenced by immunoSEQ multiplex PCR; TCRdb stores in-frame clones only, minus some. The table lists about 90,000 clones, 75% to 80% of them singletons, with around 4.3% in the top ten. Despite likely unrecorded immune exposures, the donors were nominally healthy at the time of sampling. Sequenced input: PBMCs. This sequence joins TRBV19 and TRBJ1-1, with a weak D call TRBD1 (5 bases). The sequence derives from a woman between 35 and 50 years old in good health and CMV-seropositive. For the CDR3, the DNA is TGTGCCAGTAGTCCCTCCTTGGGGCAGGGGAACACTGAAGCTTTCTTT. The encoded protein is CASSPSLGQGNTEAFF.